The 15 T cell receptor beta chains reported below all come from one sample, sequenced in a study of long-term antiretroviral therapy in people with HIV. Version v3.0 of the immunoSEQ assay ran at survey level. Profiling relied on immunoSEQ multiplex PCR, and the TCRdb table lists in-frame clones only, not all of them. The sample has about 28,000 clones, approximately 93% seen once; the top ten hold 10%. Material: unsorted PBMCs, obtained 6.2 years after starting antiretroviral therapy. The origin of the receptors is a middle-aged man with HIV.

In nucleotides, the CDR3 is TGTGCCAGCAGTACTCAGGGGGTAGAGACCCAGTACTTC. Protein product: CASSTQGVETQYF. V gene TRBV5-5 combines with J gene TRBJ2-5, with 7 nucleotides matching TRBD1. The ends lost 5 bases at V and 4 bases at J; junction bases unmatched: 5. CDR1 is SGHKS, CDR2 YYEKEE, per germline (reference sequence). This CDR3 has 13 amino acids.

V is TRBV4-3 and J is TRBJ1-1; D remains unclear. The CDR3 runs to 15 residues. Trimming removed 0 bases at V and 1 base at J, with 9 bases between. Germline V CDR1 and CDR2: LGHNA, YSLEER. In DNA form, the CDR3 reads TGCGCCAGCAGCCAAGACCCGGACCCGAACACTGAAGCTTTCTTT. This codes for CASSQDPDPNTEAFF.

V usage is TRBV19 and J usage is TRBJ1-4; D remains ambiguous. The V and J ends lost 6 bases and 7 bases respectively, with 15 bases between them. The CDR3 is made up of 14 amino acids. Germline CDR1 reads LNHDA; CDR2 reads SQIVND (reference sequence). CDR3 region: CASRLIGGGEKLFF. The CDR3 DNA reads TGTGCCAGTAGGCTTATAGGCGGTGGTGAAAAACTGTTTTTT.

The chain recombines TRBV7-9 with TRBJ1-4; D ambiguous. Trimming took off 5 bases at V and 5 bases at J, with 18 bases between the two ends. Germline assignment: CDR1 SEHNR and CDR2 FQNEAQ (reference sequence). The CDR3 spans 16 residues. CDR3: CASSPTRASANEKLFF. In DNA, the CDR3 is TGTGCCAGCAGCCCTACGCGGGCCTCCGCAAATGAAAAACTGTTTTTT. Together with reference TRBV7-9 and TRBJ1-4, the CDR3 gives the full variable domain: DTGVSQNPRHKITKRGQNVTFRCDPISEHNRLYWYRQTLGQGPEFLTYFQNEAQLEKSRLLSDRFSAERPKGSFSTLEIQRTEQGDSAMYLCASSPTRASANEKLFFGSGTQLSVL.

The J gene is TRBJ2-1, the V gene TRBV27; 10 nucleotides line up with TRBD1. The V segment lost 6 bases and the J segment 8 bases; nucleotides outside the gene matches: 10. From germline, CDR1 is MNHEY and CDR2 SMNVEV (reference sequence). CDR3 length: 15 amino acids. As DNA, the CDR3 is TGTGCCAGCAGGGATCCGGGACAGGGGAGCGATGAGCAGTTCTTC. Translated: CASRDPGQGSDEQFF.

This clone was detected only a few times. CDR3 amino acids: CASSIDGSSGNTIYF. The DNA of the CDR3 is TGTGCCAGTAGTATAGATGGATCGTCTGGAAACACCATATATTTT. The rearrangement links TRBV19 to TRBJ1-3; D call uncertain. V shed 0 bases and J shed 1 base, with 7 bases lying between them. The germline V gene encodes CDR1 LNHDA and CDR2 SQIVND (reference sequence). The length of the CDR3 is 15 residues.

The chain couples TRBV28 to TRBJ2-7, with D possibly matching TRBD1 (5 bases). From germline, CDR1 is MDHEN and CDR2 SYDVKM. This CDR3 spans 13 amino acids. Trimming shortened V by 3 bases and J by 6 bases, and 12 bases separated the two germline ends. DNA for the CDR3: TGTGCCAGCAGTTTCCTCTCAGGGTCCGAGCAGTACTTC. Translation gives CASSFLSGSEQYF.

The chain couples TRBV7-8 to TRBJ2-3, with 8 bases that match TRBD1. CDR1 is SGHVS, CDR2 FQNEAQ, per germline. This CDR3 comprises 17 residues. With 2 bases clipped from V and 0 bases from J, the junction kept 7 bases outside the gene matches. The CDR3 DNA sequence: TGTGCCAGCAGCTTATGGGGACAGGTTTCTAGCACAGATACGCAGTATTTT. This codes for CASSLWGQVSSTDTQYF.

This sequence joins TRBV6-6 and TRBJ1-2; possible D gene TRBD1, 5 bases. The ends were cut back, 5 bases at V and 2 bases at J, with 12 bases in the middle. In germline, CDR1 is MNHNY, CDR2 SVGAGI (reference sequence). CDR3 size: 14 residues. CDR3 sequence reads: CASSPLRVNYGYTF. The DNA of the CDR3 is TGTGCCAGCAGTCCCCTCAGGGTAAACTATGGCTACACCTTC.

The chain uses TRBV11-2 and TRBJ1-2; D is ambiguous. Germline assignment: CDR1 SGHAT and CDR2 FQNNGV. The V end lost 4 bases, the J end lost 4 bases, and 19 bases lay between the germline ends. CDR3 size: 16 residues. The CDR3 sequence: CASSSIRSGDGYGYTF. The CDR3 region has the DNA TGTGCCAGCAGCTCCATTAGGTCCGGGGATGGCTATGGCTACACCTTC.

The chain recombines TRBV6-1 with TRBJ2-7; D possibly corresponds to TRBD2 (5 bases). The germline V and J ends were trimmed by 1 base and 2 bases, with 12 bases remaining between them. The CDR3 is 15 residues long. Germline V gives CDR1 MNHNS, CDR2 SASEGT. CDR3 nucleotide sequence: TGTGCCAGCAGTGAAGTTAGAGCGGCTACCTACGAGCAGTACTTC. The encoded protein is CASSEVRAATYEQYF.

The V call is TRBV5-6, the J call TRBJ1-1; 7 bases map to TRBD1. With V trimmed by 3 bases and J by 1 base, 3 bases remained unmatched. Germline loops: CDR1 SGHDT, CDR2 YYEEEE. The CDR3 is 14 amino acids. In DNA, the CDR3 is TGTGCCAGCAGCTCGGGACAGACGAACACTGAAGCTTTCTTT. Its protein product is CASSSGQTNTEAFF.

The CDR3 reads CAIMGRSGGSSYNEQFF. DNA of the CDR3: TGTGCCATCATGGGCCGATCAGGGGGCAGTTCCTACAATGAGCAGTTCTTC. The chain combines TRBV10-3 with TRBJ2-1; 8 bases match TRBD1. Germline V gene data show CDR1 as ENHRY and CDR2 as SYGVKD. This CDR3 has 17 residues. V shed 7 bases, J shed 1 base, and the junction held 12 bases outside the gene matches.

J is TRBJ1-5 and V is TRBV28; TRBD1 aligns across 9 bases. V lost 7 bases and J lost 4; bases outside the gene matches: 2. In germline, CDR1 is MDHEN, CDR2 SYDVKM. CDR3 length: 13 amino acids. The CDR3 DNA reads TGTGCCAGCAAGGGGACAGGGAATCAGCCCCAGCATTTT. It yields the protein CASKGTGNQPQHF.

This clone was seen just once. This chain uses TRBV5-1 with TRBJ2-4; TRBD1 or TRBD2 may be the D gene (5 bases each). Germline loops: CDR1 SGHRS, CDR2 YFSETQ. V dropped 4 bases and J dropped 0 bases, with 14 bases sitting between them. The CDR3 consists of 16 residues. CDR3 in DNA: TGCGCCAGCAGCGGACGGGACGACGTAGCCAAAAACATTCAGTACTTC. Encoded protein: CASSGRDDVAKNIQYF.